A selection of T cell receptor beta chains follows, all from one sample in a study of identical twins. One entry per CDR3 protein results from TCRdb running MiXCR on the 5' RACE reads. This table holds around 450,000 distinct CDR3 sequences, about 14% found once. A further study also used this sample, focusing on yellow fever vaccine responses in identical twins.

Sequencing was performed on CD4+ T cells sorted from blood. Source of these receptors: a woman aged 18-29 years in good health. Both conserved end residues are part of each CDR3.

TRBV15,CATSRDQGGSSSEQYF
TRBV12-3/TRBV12-4,CASTTDRGPKNIQYF
TRBV12-3/TRBV12-4,CASSFGGLNQETQYF
TRBV20-1,CSAPLAGDNYNEQFF
TRBV4-1,CASSQAGSPVGGELFF
TRBV7-2,CASSLEVGITEAFF
TRBV5-1,CASSLQNPPEAFF
TRBV7-2,CASSFRLYEQYF
TRBV19,CASTSGFGEQFF
TRBV12-3/TRBV12-4,CASSLRGTTYEQYF
TRBV6-2/TRBV6-3,CASSSPGAAEQYF